These T cell receptor beta chains were read from a single sample in a study of CD8 T cells in Susac syndrome. TCRdb fed the immunoSEQ multiplex PCR reads into MiXCR, producing one record per CDR3 protein. The data hold a few hundred thousand distinct CDR3 sequences, with roughly 81% observed a single time. Source material: CD8+ T cells from PBMCs. These receptors all come from a human donor with multiple sclerosis. The CDR3 runs from the conserved cysteine through the conserved F or W. A D gene is named only where the DNA matches it firmly. Size values are once, few and many counts, or a class for expanded clones, and some rows have none.

D,V,size,J,DNA,CDR3
TRBD1,TRBV6-2/TRBV6-3,.,TRBJ1-1,TGTGCCAGCAGTCCCCAGACAGGGTTGAACACTGAAGCTTTCTTT,CASSPQTGLNTEAFF
.,TRBV6-5,.,TRBJ2-1,TGTGCCAGCAGTTACTCTACCGGGGAAACCCACAATGAGCAGTTCTTC,CASSYSTGETHNEQFF
.,TRBV7-9,.,TRBJ2-3,TGTGCCAGCAGCCCTACAGAGGGACCCACAGATACGCAGTATTTT,CASSPTEGPTDTQYF
.,TRBV9,.,TRBJ2-3,TGTGCCAGCAGCGTGGTATCGGGAGCGGGCACAGATACGCAGTATTTT,CASSVVSGAGTDTQYF
.,TRBV20-1,.,TRBJ2-7,TGCAGTGCCCCGCATGACAGCTCCTACGAGCAGTACTTC,CSAPHDSSYEQYF
.,TRBV7-9,.,TRBJ2-2,TGTGCCAGCAGCTTAGCCCAGTACACCGGGGAGCTGTTTTTT,CASSLAQYTGELFF
.,TRBV7-9,.,TRBJ1-1,TGTGCCAGCACGGGGACTTGGAACACTGAAGCTTTCTTT,CASTGTWNTEAFF
TRBD2,TRBV28,.,TRBJ2-1,TGTGCCAGCAGTTCCCAAGGGGGCGGGAGGGCCGCGTACAATGAGCAGTTCTTC,CASSSQGGGRAAYNEQFF
TRBD1,TRBV29-1,.,TRBJ2-7,TGCAGCGTTGTGGGGTCTGGGACAGGGTCCTACGAGCAGTACTTC,CSVVGSGTGSYEQYF
TRBD1,TRBV12-3/TRBV12-4,.,TRBJ1-5,TGTGCCAGCAGTGTGACGACAGGGGATCAGCCCCAGCATTTT,CASSVTTGDQPQHF
TRBD2,TRBV7-9,many,TRBJ2-1,TGTGCCAGCAGCTTTCTGACTAGCGGGAACCATGAGCAGTTCTTC,CASSFLTSGNHEQFF
.,TRBV11-2,.,TRBJ2-1,TGTGCCAGCAGCTTAACTCACTCCTACAATGAGCAGTTCTTC,CASSLTHSYNEQFF
.,TRBV29-1,.,TRBJ2-2,TGCAGCGTTGAAGATCGTAGGGAATCGATTAGCACCGGGGAGCTGTTTTTT,CSVEDRRESISTGELFF
TRBD2,TRBV7-6,few,TRBJ2-1,TGTGCCAGCAGACATGGACTAGCGGGAGGTCCCACAACTGAGCAGTTCTTC,CASRHGLAGGPTTEQFF
TRBD2,TRBV5-1,.,TRBJ2-7,TGCGCCAGCAGCTATAGAACTAGCGGGAACTACGAGCAGTACTTC,CASSYRTSGNYEQYF
.,TRBV6-5,few,TRBJ1-1,TGTGCCAGCAGTTACTCGGGGGGCACTGAAGCTTTCTTT,CASSYSGGTEAFF
TRBD2,TRBV6-5,.,TRBJ2-7,TGTGCCAGCAGTTACTCGACCGGCGGGAGGGCCTACGAGCAGTACTTC,CASSYSTGGRAYEQYF
.,TRBV9,.,TRBJ2-5,TGTGCCAGCAGCGTAGATTCCCGGACAGCACAAGAGACCCAGTACTTC,CASSVDSRTAQETQYF
.,TRBV5-1,.,TRBJ1-2,TGCGCCAGCAGCTTGGCGCCCAGACAGGACTATGGCTACACCTTC,CASSLAPRQDYGYTF
.,TRBV7-9,.,TRBJ2-5,TGTGCCAGCAGCTCCCCCGGGTTCGGTAGGGAGACCCAGTACTTC,CASSSPGFGRETQYF
.,TRBV29-1,.,TRBJ1-1,TGCAGCGCGCTAGGGGGGACCACTGAAGCTTTCTTT,CSALGGTTEAFF
.,TRBV28,.,TRBJ1-3,TGTGCCAGCAGATTGGGGGGATCCTCTGGAAACACCATATATTTT,CASRLGGSSGNTIYF
TRBD2,TRBV20-1,.,TRBJ2-1,TGCAGTGCCTACCATTCCGGGACTAGCGGGCGGAACAATGAGCAGTTCTTC,CSAYHSGTSGRNNEQFF
.,TRBV27,.,TRBJ1-5,TGTGCCAGCAGTTTATTAGGACAGACTTATCAGCCCCAGCATTTT,CASSLLGQTYQPQHF
.,TRBV7-9,.,TRBJ1-2,TGTGCCAGCAGCTCCGAAGGTTACACCTTC,CASSSEGYTF
.,TRBV6-5,.,TRBJ1-2,TGTGCCAGCAGTCGCCTGACATGGGAGGACGGCTACACCTTC,CASSRLTWEDGYTF
TRBD1,TRBV27,.,TRBJ1-2,TGTGCCAGCAGTTCCATACAGGGGGCTGACGGCTACACCTTC,CASSSIQGADGYTF
TRBD2,TRBV28,.,TRBJ2-1,TGTGCCGGATCCCGGACTAGCGGGAGAGTCTATAATGAGCAGTTCTTC,CAGSRTSGRVYNEQFF
TRBD2,TRBV6-2/TRBV6-3,.,TRBJ2-1,TGTGCCAGCAGTCCGACTAGCGGGACGTACAATGAGCAGTTCTTC,CASSPTSGTYNEQFF
.,TRBV5-4,.,TRBJ2-1,TGTGCCAGCAGCTGGGATCTAAGCGGAAATGAGCAGTTCTTC,CASSWDLSGNEQFF
.,TRBV28,.,TRBJ2-7,TGTGCCAGCGAAACGGGAGAGCCTTTATCCTACGAGCAGTACTTC,CASETGEPLSYEQYF
TRBD1,TRBV28,.,TRBJ2-5,TGTGCCAGCAGTTTGCGGGGACAGGGATTGGGGGAGACCCAGTACTTC,CASSLRGQGLGETQYF
.,TRBV5-4,.,TRBJ2-5,TGTGCCAGCAGCCCTACACTGATCCAAGAGACCCAGTACTTC,CASSPTLIQETQYF